Below, 21 T cell receptor beta chains from the same sample are listed, as sequenced in a study of blood T cells in healthy people across ages (dated by TCRdb to 2013 to 2016). Library construction relied on 5' RACE. TCRdb records Illumina HiSeq 2500 as the sequencer. A second PCR of about 6 to 11 cycles was performed with a sample-barcoded 5' primer and a J-beta primer mix. TCRdb trimmed public reads at Q25 via fastp, called clones via MiXCR and kept in-frame beta chains. Under each unique CDR3 protein, matching rows form one entry showing the most common genes and DNA. Within this sample are 950,000 to 1,200,000 distinct CDR3 sequences, with roughly two fifths of them counted one time only. Together, the top ten hold around 12% of the sample. Sequenced input: blood. The receptors were gathered from a man aged 18 to 35 in good health.

The CDR3 sequence is CASSWSTNQPQHF. CDR3 DNA: TGTGCCAGCAGTTGGAGTACCAATCAGCCCCAGCATTTT. The gene calls are TRBV12-3 or TRBV12-4 and TRBJ1-5; D is undetermined. This CDR3 comprises 13 residues. Trimming took 4 bases from V and 3 from J, leaving 7 bases between them.

The V gene is TRBV6-6, the J gene TRBJ2-3; unclear D gene. The germline gives CDR1 MNHNY, CDR2 SVGAGI (reference sequence). Trimming took 2 bases from V and 2 from J, leaving 8 bases between them. The CDR3 loop spans 14 amino acids. The CDR3 DNA sequence: TGTGCCAGCAGTTACAACGGAGACACAGATACGCAGTATTTT. It codes for CASSYNGDTDTQYF.

The sample holds a few counts of this clonotype. The chain uses TRBV12-3 or TRBV12-4 and TRBJ1-2; 8 bases match TRBD1. Losses at the gene ends were 3 bases for V and 8 bases for J; bases not matched to a gene: 8. There are 14 residues in the CDR3. CDR3 nucleotide sequence: TGTGCCAGCAGTTTCGGACAGGGAGGAGGGGGCTACACCTTC. It translates to CASSFGQGGGGYTF.

V usage is TRBV10-3 and J usage is TRBJ2-7; TRBD2 aligns across 8 bases. The CDR3 has 14 residues. The germline CDR1 and CDR2 sequences are ENHRY and SYGVKD. V lost 6 bases, J lost 2 bases, and 6 bases stayed unmatched. The DNA for the CDR3 is TGTGCCATCAGCTTGACTAGCGTCGCCTACGAGCAGTACTTC. Translation gives CAISLTSVAYEQYF.

This chain uses TRBV6-6 with TRBJ1-2; D remains ambiguous. The germline V and J ends were trimmed by 2 bases and 11 bases, with 15 bases remaining between them. The CDR3 is made up of 13 amino acids. CDR1 is MNHNY and CDR2 is SVGAGI in the germline V gene (reference sequence). The CDR3 nucleotides read TGTGCCAGCAGTTACACCAAGGACGGACCGTACACCTTC. Its protein product is CASSYTKDGPYTF.

The V call is TRBV24-1, the J call TRBJ2-1, with a possible D match to TRBD1 (5 bases). The CDR3 has 14 amino acids. Germline lookup yields CDR1 KGHDR and CDR2 SFDVKD. Trimming took off 1 base at V and 8 bases at J, with 11 bases between the two ends. DNA for the CDR3: TGTGCCACCAGTGATTTAGCAGGGTTGGATGAGCAGTTCTTC. It encodes CATSDLAGLDEQFF.

V and J are TRBV4-3 and TRBJ2-5; D is undetermined. Deletions cut 0 bases from V and 5 bases from J, with 13 bases between. Germline loops: CDR1 LGHNA, CDR2 YSLEER. This CDR3 spans 15 amino acids. This CDR3 reads CASSQDWPGGETQYF. The CDR3 DNA reads as TGCGCCAGCAGCCAAGATTGGCCGGGTGGCGAGACCCAGTACTTC.

This clonotype has more than one count but fewer than ten. Its ends do not fully match the called genes, so a read error is possible. The chain carries TRBV20-1 and TRBJ1-1, with D perhaps matching TRBD1 (6 bases). Looked up from germline, CDR1 is DFQATT and CDR2 is SNEGSKA (reference sequence). This CDR3 spans 13 amino acids. The CDR3 DNA reads as TGCAGTGCTAGAGTGGTAAGGGACACTGAAGTTTTCTTT. Protein product: CSARVVRDTEVFF.

This clonotype was detected many times. This rearrangement joins TRBV5-4 to TRBJ2-1; D could derive from TRBD1 or TRBD2 (5 bases each). V was pared by 3 bases and J by 5 bases, with 9 bases between. Germline V gives CDR1 SGHNT, CDR2 YYREEE (reference sequence). The CDR3 is made up of 13 amino acids. CDR3 DNA: TGTGCCAGCAGCTCGGGACGGAACAATGAGCAGTTCTTC. It yields the protein CASSSGRNNEQFF.

V is TRBV20-1 and J is TRBJ2-5; D gene uncertain. Germline assignment: CDR1 DFQATT and CDR2 SNEGSKA (reference sequence). With 0 bases removed from V and 11 bases from J, the gap between germline ends came to 25 bases. The length of the CDR3 is 16 residues. The CDR3 sequence is CSARDRFQMSYNEQYF. CDR3 DNA: TGCAGTGCTAGAGATCGATTCCAAATGTCCTACAATGAGCAGTACTTC.

This clonotype was seen more than once but under ten times. CDR3 nucleotide sequence: TGTGCCAGCAGCAGGGACAGGGATATCACTGAAGCTTTCTTT. Translated, it gives CASSRDRDITEAFF. This chain links TRBV3-1 with TRBJ1-1; 9 nucleotides align to TRBD1. In germline, CDR1 is LGHDT, CDR2 YNNKEL (reference sequence). J gave up 4 bases and V 5 bases, and 5 bases lay outside the gene matches. There are 14 residues in the CDR3.

This chain joins TRBV7-9 and TRBJ2-1, with D possibly TRBD1 on 5 matching bases. This CDR3 has 13 amino acids. V was cut by 5 bases and J by 6 bases, with 11 bases left in between. Germline lookup yields CDR1 SEHNR and CDR2 FQNEAQ (reference sequence). The CDR3 bases are TGTGCCAGCAGCCCGACAGTGATCAATGAGCAGTTCTTC. Protein: CASSPTVINEQFF.

The V call is TRBV20-1, the J call TRBJ1-4; 10 bases are shared with TRBD1. After removal of 6 bases from V and 7 bases from J, the junction contained 5 bases not matched to a gene. This CDR3 contains 13 residues. Germline V CDR1 and CDR2: DFQATT, SNEGSKA (reference sequence). CDR3 in DNA: TGCAGTGCAAGGACAGGGGGATTTGAAAAACTGTTTTTT. It encodes CSARTGGFEKLFF.

This clonotype occurred a few times. The rearrangement joins TRBV7-2 to TRBJ2-1, with TRBD2 matching over 9 bases. The CDR3 has 15 residues. The junction had 4 bases not matched to a gene; V was cut back by 3 bases and J by 4 bases. Germline V gene lookup returns CDR1 SGHTA and CDR2 FQGNSA. DNA for the CDR3: TGTGCCAGCAGCTTCCGAGCGGGGGGTTACAATGAGCAGTTCTTC. As protein: CASSFRAGGYNEQFF.

The chain uses TRBV20-1 and TRBJ2-1; 14 bases line up with TRBD2. CDR1 DFQATT and CDR2 SNEGSKA come from the germline V gene (reference sequence). This CDR3 is 17 amino acids long. With V trimmed by 6 bases and J by 0 bases, 7 bases remained unmatched. The CDR3 DNA is TGCAGTGCCGTCGGGACTAGCGGGAGTATCTCCTACAATGAGCAGTTCTTC. Amino acid sequence: CSAVGTSGSISYNEQFF.

This clonotype was observed once. V gene TRBV15 combines with J gene TRBJ2-5, with D unclear. This CDR3 contains 14 residues. Trimming removed 5 bases from V and 2 bases from J, with 12 bases in between. Per the germline V gene, CDR1 is LNHNV and CDR2 is YYDKDF (reference sequence). This chain's CDR3 is CATSGGTSQETQYF. CDR3 DNA sequence: TGTGCCACCAGCGGCGGAACCTCACAAGAGACCCAGTACTTC.

In this sample, this clonotype turned up a few times. The rearrangement joins TRBV10-3 to TRBJ1-1; 8 positions agree with TRBD1. V shed 8 bases and J 7 bases; nucleotides not matched to a gene: 3. The germline gives CDR1 ENHRY, CDR2 SYGVKD. The CDR3 has 11 amino acids. CDR3 DNA: TGTGCCATCGGAGACAGGGGTGAAGCTTTCTTT. As protein: CAIGDRGEAFF.

This clonotype appeared a few times. CDR3 sequence (DNA): TGTGCCAGCAGTGGACGTACCTCTGGTGGCTACACCTTC. Amino acids: CASSGRTSGGYTF. This chain uses TRBV2 with TRBJ1-2; unclear D gene. The CDR3 has 13 residues. Per germline, CDR1 SNHLY and CDR2 FYNNEI. The V end was cut by 4 bases, the J end by 7 bases, with 13 bases between.

This chain joins TRBV12-3 or TRBV12-4 and TRBJ2-2; the D gene is possibly TRBD2 (5 bases). V was pared by 5 bases and J by 4 bases, with 8 bases between. The CDR3 has 13 amino acids. In DNA, the CDR3 is TGTGCCAGCAGTCCGGGAACCACCGGGGAGCTGTTTTTT. Its translation: CASSPGTTGELFF.

The chain employs TRBV6-2 or TRBV6-3 and TRBJ2-2; possible D gene TRBD2, 6 bases. This CDR3 contains 12 residues. The germline V and J ends were trimmed by 5 bases and 6 bases, with 7 bases remaining between them. Germline V gene lookup returns CDR1 MNHEY and CDR2 SVGEGT. CDR3 region: CASSPSAGELFF. CDR3 DNA: TGTGCCAGCAGTCCTAGCGCCGGGGAGCTGTTTTTT.

This clonotype has at least ten counts. The V call is TRBV27, the J call TRBJ2-1, with D perhaps TRBD2 (6 bases). The V gene's germline CDR1 is MNHEY and CDR2 SMNVEV (reference sequence). The CDR3 spans 16 residues. V was clipped by 4 bases and J by 5 bases, with 18 bases between them. Here the CDR3 DNA reads TGTGCCAGCAGTTGGTCAGACGGGGAGGCTAACAATGAGCAGTTCTTC. Amino acids: CASSWSDGEANNEQFF.